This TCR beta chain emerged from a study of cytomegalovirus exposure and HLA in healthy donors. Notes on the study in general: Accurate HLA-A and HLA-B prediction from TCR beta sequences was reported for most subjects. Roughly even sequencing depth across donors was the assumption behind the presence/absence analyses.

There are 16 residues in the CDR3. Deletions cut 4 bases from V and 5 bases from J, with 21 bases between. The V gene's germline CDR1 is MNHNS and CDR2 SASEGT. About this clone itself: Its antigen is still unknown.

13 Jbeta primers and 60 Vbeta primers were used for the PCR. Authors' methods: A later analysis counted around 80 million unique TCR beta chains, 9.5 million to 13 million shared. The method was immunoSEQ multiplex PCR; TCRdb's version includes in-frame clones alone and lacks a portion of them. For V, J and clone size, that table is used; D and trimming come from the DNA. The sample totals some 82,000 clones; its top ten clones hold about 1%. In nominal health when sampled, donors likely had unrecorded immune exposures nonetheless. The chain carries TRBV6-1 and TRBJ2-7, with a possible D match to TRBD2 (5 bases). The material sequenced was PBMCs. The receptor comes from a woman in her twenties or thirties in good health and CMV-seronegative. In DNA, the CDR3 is TGTGCCAGCAGTGGATTCCTAGCTGGAGGCGGCGACGAGCAGTACTTC. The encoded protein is CASSGFLAGGGDEQYF.